A single T cell receptor beta chain is shown here with its context. The record originates from a study of blood T cell repertoires in COVID-19. Trimming shortened V by 0 bases and J by 10 bases, and 7 bases separated the two germline ends. Looked up from germline, CDR1 is SEHNR and CDR2 is FQNEAQ (reference sequence). The CDR3 has 12 residues. In the original processing: Quantification of nucleated cells was approximated via reference gene primer amplification. The repertoire was sequenced with immunoSEQ multiplex PCR; TCRdb's copy has only in-frame clones and lacks some. The V and J calls and clone size were taken over from that table, and D and trimming were inferred from the DNA. The repertoire includes more than 300,000 clones, about 89% of them detected once, and around 6% sits in the top ten.

The receptor was derived from a man aged 18 to 30 who had recovered from COVID-19. The source material was peripheral blood. V usage is TRBV7-9 and J usage is TRBJ1-5; no clear D. CDR3 region: CASSLAEGPQHF. The DNA of the CDR3 is TGTGCCAGCAGCTTAGCAGAGGGCCCCCAGCATTTT.